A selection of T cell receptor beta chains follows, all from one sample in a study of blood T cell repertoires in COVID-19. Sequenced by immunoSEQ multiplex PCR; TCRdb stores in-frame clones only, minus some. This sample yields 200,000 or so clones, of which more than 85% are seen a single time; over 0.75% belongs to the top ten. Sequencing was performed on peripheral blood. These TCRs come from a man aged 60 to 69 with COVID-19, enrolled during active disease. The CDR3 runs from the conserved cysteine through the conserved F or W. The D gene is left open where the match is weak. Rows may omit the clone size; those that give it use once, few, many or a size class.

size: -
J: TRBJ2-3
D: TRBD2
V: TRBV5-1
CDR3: CASRRVAGEGTDTQYF
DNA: TGCGCCAGCAGGAGAGTAGCGGGAGAGGGCACAGATACGCAGTATTTT

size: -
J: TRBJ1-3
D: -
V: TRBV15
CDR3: CATSRDSVYPGNTIYF
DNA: TGTGCCACCAGCAGAGACAGTGTTTATCCTGGAAACACCATATATTTT

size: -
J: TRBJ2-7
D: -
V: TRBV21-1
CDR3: CASRETGQGPAGRDF
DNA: TGTGCCAGCAGAGAGACGGGACAGGGGCCCGCCGGGAGGGACTTC

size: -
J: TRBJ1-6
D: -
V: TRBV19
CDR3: CASSVERNRYSPLHF
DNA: TGTGCCAGTAGTGTCGAGCGAAACCGTTATTCACCCCTCCACTTT

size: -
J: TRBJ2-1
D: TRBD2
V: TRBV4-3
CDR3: CASSLLAGGTYNEQFF
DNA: TGCGCCAGCAGCCTGCTAGCGGGAGGAACCTACAATGAGCAGTTCTTC

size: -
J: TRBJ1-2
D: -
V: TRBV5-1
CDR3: CASSFPGGGGYTF
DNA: TGCGCCAGCAGCTTTCCGGGGGGTGGCGGCTACACCTTC

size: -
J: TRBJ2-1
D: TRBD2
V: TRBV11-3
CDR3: CASSLGLAGGHEQFF
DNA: TGTGCCAGCAGCTTAGGACTAGCGGGGGGGCATGAGCAGTTCTTC

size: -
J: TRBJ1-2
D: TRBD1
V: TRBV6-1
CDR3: CASSAPGQGIGTYGYTF
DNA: TGTGCCAGCAGTGCCCCGGGACAGGGGATAGGTACCTATGGCTACACCTTC

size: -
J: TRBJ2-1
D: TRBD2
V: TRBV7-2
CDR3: CASSSPILAGGHYNEQFF
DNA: TGTGCCAGCAGCTCCCCAATACTAGCGGGGGGCCATTACAATGAGCAGTTCTTC

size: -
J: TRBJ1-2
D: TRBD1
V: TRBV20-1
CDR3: CSASAGNRGGYTF
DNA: TGCAGTGCTAGTGCCGGGAACAGGGGAGGCTACACCTTC

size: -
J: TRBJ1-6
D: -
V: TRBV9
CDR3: CASSVYTGGPLHF
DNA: TGTGCCAGCAGCGTTTATACGGGTGGACCCCTCCACTTT

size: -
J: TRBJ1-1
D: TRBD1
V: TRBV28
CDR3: CASSSYGTVTEAFF
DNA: TGTGCCAGCAGTTCTTACGGGACAGTCACTGAAGCTTTCTTT

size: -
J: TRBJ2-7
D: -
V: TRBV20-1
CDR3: CSANQVYEQYF
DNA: TGCAGTGCTAACCAGGTCTACGAGCAGTACTTC

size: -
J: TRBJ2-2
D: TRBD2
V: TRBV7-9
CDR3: CASSLVLAGVNTGELFF
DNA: TGTGCCAGCAGCTTAGTACTAGCGGGAGTGAACACCGGGGAGCTGTTTTTT

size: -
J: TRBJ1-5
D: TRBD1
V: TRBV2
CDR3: CASSETGVKHF
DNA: TGTGCCAGCAGCGAGACAGGGGTAAAACATTTT

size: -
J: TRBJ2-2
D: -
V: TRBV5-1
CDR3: CASSLAPGSTGELFF
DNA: TGCGCCAGCAGCTTAGCGCCGGGTAGCACCGGGGAGCTGTTTTTT

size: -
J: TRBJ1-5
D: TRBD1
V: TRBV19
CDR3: CASSRTGKNQPQHF
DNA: TGTGCCAGTAGTAGGACAGGGAAAAATCAGCCCCAGCATTTT

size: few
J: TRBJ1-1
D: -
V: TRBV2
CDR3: CASKARENTEAFF
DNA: TGTGCCAGCAAGGCCAGGGAGAACACTGAAGCTTTCTTT

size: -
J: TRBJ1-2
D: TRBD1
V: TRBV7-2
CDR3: CASSSQGANGYTF
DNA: TGTGCCAGCAGCTCTCAGGGGGCAAATGGCTACACCTTC

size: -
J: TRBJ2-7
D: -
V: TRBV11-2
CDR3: CASTPFTQGGDEQYF
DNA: TGTGCCAGCACCCCTTTTACACAGGGAGGGGACGAGCAGTACTTC

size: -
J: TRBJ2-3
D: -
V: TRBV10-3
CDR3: CAISESAAGSDGGTDTQYF
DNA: TGTGCCATCAGTGAGTCGGCTGCGGGAAGCGACGGCGGCACAGATACGCAGTATTTT

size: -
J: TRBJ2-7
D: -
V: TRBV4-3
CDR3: CASSQDGLAGYQEQYF
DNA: TGCGCCAGCAGCCAAGATGGCCTAGCTGGGTATCAGGAGCAGTACTTC

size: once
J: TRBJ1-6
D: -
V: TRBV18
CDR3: CASSLAGGSGNSPLHF
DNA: TGTGCCAGCTCACTCGCCGGAGGTTCCGGTAATTCACCCCTCCACTTT

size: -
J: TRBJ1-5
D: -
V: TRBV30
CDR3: CAAPDGDNQPQHF
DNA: TGTGCTGCCCCGGACGGGGACAATCAGCCCCAGCATTTT

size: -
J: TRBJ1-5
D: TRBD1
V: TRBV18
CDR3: CASSPPGQFNQPQHF
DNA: TGTGCCAGCTCACCACCGGGACAGTTCAATCAGCCCCAGCATTTT

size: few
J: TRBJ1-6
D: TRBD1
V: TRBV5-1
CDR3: CASSRTGNNSPLHF
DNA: TGCGCCAGCAGCCGGACAGGGAATAATTCACCCCTCCACTTT

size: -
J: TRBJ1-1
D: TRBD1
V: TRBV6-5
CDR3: CASRTNRGRAEAFF
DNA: TGTGCCAGCAGGACCAACAGGGGGAGGGCTGAAGCTTTCTTT

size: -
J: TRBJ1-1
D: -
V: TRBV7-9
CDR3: CASGGDGAEAFF
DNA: TGTGCCAGCGGGGGGGACGGCGCTGAAGCTTTCTTT

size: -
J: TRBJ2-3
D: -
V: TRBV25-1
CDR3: CASSEWRTNTDTQYF
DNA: TGTGCCAGCAGTGAATGGCGGACAAACACAGATACGCAGTATTTT

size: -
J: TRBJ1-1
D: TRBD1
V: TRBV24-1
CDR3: CATSDSRTGKAFF
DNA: TGTGCCACCAGTGATAGTAGGACAGGGAAAGCTTTCTTT

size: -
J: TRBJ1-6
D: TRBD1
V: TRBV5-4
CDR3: CASSLEGQVYNSPLHF
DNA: TGTGCCAGCAGCTTGGAGGGACAGGTGTATAATTCACCCCTCCACTTT

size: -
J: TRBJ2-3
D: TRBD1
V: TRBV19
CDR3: CASRPDRTSADTQYF
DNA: TGTGCCAGTAGGCCGGACAGGACAAGCGCAGATACGCAGTATTTT

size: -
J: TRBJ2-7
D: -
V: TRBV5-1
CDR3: CASSLVQSHEQYF
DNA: TGCGCCAGCAGCTTGGTCCAGTCGCACGAGCAGTACTTC

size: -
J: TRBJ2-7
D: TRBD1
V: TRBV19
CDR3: CASSILVETGKHEQYF
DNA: TGTGCCAGTAGTATTCTAGTTGAGACAGGGAAACACGAGCAGTACTTC

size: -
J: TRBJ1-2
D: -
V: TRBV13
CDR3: CASPRVDYYGYTF
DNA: TGTGCCAGCCCCCGGGTAGATTACTATGGCTACACCTTC

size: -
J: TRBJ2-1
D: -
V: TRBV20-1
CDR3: CSALYNEQFF
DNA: TGCAGTGCTTTATACAATGAGCAGTTCTTC

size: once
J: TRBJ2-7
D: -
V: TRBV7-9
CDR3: CASSSGARFNAYEQYF
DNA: TGTGCCAGCAGCTCAGGGGCCCGGTTCAACGCCTACGAGCAGTACTTC

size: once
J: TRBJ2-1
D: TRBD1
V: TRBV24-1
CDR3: CATSDPGQGALEQFF
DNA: TGTGCCACCAGTGATCCGGGACAGGGGGCTCTCGAGCAGTTCTTC

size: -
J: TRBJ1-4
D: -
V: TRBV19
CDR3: CASSAGSANEKLFF
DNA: TGTGCCAGTAGTGCGGGTTCAGCTAATGAAAAACTGTTTTTT

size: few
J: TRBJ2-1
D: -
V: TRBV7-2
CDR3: CASSLQLGSGEQFF
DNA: TGTGCCAGCAGCTTACAACTAGGTTCCGGTGAGCAGTTCTTC

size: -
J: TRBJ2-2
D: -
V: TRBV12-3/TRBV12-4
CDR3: CASSSGNPGELFF
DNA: TGTGCCAGCAGTTCGGGGAACCCCGGGGAGCTGTTTTTT

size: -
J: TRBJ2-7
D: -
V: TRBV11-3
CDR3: CASRTVTGLSYEQYF
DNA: TGTGCCAGCAGAACCGTCACAGGGTTGTCCTACGAGCAGTACTTC

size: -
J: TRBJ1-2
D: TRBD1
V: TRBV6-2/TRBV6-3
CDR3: CASSPWTGNYGYTF
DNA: TGTGCCAGCAGTCCGTGGACAGGGAACTATGGCTACACCTTC

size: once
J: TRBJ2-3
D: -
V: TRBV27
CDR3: CASRIPATDTQYF
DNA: TGTGCCAGCAGGATACCTGCGACAGATACGCAGTATTTT

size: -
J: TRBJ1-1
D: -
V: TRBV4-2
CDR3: CASSQDRAANTEAFF
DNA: TGTGCCAGCAGCCAAGATCGAGCGGCGAACACTGAAGCTTTCTTT

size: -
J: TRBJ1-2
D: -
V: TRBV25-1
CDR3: CASSESSHYGYTF
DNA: TGTGCCAGCAGTGAATCTAGCCATTATGGCTACACCTTC

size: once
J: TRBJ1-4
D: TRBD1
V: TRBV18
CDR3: CASSPPAGQVLIF
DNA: TGTGCCAGCTCACCACCGGCGGGACAGGTTCTGATTTTT

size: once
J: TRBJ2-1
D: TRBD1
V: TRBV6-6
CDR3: CASSYGKGQTYNEQFF
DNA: TGTGCCAGCAGTTACGGTAAGGGACAGACCTACAATGAGCAGTTCTTC

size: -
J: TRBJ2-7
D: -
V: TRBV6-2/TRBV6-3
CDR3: CASSSGTTGLYEQYF
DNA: TGTGCCAGCAGTTCTGGGACAACCGGGCTCTACGAGCAGTACTTC

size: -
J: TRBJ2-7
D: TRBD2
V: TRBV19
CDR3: CASSPGTSGFLEQYF
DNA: TGTGCCAGTAGTCCCGGGACTAGCGGGTTTCTCGAGCAGTACTTC

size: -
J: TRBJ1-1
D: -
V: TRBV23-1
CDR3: CASSQFRQGPSGNTEAFF
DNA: TGCGCCAGCAGTCAATTTCGTCAGGGGCCCTCTGGGAACACTGAAGCTTTCTTT

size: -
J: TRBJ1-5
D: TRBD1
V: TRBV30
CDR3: CAWRSTGPTIGPQHF
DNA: TGTGCCTGGAGATCGACAGGGCCGACCATTGGGCCCCAGCATTTT

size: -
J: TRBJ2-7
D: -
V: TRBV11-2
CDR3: CASSYYRAGPYEQYF
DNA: TGTGCCAGCAGCTATTATCGAGCGGGTCCCTACGAGCAGTACTTC

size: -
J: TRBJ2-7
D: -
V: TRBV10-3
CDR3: CAISEQDGSSYEQYF
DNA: TGTGCCATCAGTGAACAGGACGGAAGCTCCTACGAGCAGTACTTC

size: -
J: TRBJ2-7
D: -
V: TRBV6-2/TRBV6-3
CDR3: CASSSIPNSYEQYF
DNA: TGTGCCAGCAGTTCCATTCCTAACTCCTACGAGCAGTACTTC

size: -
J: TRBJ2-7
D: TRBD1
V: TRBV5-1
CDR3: CASSLTGTGGSYEQYF
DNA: TGCGCCAGCAGTTTAACCGGGACAGGGGGATCCTACGAGCAGTACTTC

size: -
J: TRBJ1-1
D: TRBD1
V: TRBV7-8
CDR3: CASSPGGQSGGAFF
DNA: TGTGCCAGCAGCCCTGGGGGACAGTCCGGAGGAGCTTTCTTT

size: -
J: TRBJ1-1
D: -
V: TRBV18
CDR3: CASSPGTVRQVEAFF
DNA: TGTGCCAGCTCACCAGGTACGGTCCGACAGGTGGAAGCTTTCTTT